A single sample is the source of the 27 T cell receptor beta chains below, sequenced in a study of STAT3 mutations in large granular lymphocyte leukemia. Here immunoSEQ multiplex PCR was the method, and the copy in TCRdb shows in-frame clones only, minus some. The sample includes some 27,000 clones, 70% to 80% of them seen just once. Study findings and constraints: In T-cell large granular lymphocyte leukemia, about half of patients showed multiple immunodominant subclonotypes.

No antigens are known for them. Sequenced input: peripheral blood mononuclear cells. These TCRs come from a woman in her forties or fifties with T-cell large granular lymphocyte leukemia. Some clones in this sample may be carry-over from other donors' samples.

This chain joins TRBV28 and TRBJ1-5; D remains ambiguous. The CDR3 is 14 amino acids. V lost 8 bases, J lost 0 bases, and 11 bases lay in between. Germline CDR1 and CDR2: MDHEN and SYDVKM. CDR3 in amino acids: CASLWGFSNQPQHF. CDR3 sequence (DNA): TGTGCCAGCCTTTGGGGATTTAGCAATCAGCCCCAGCATTTT.

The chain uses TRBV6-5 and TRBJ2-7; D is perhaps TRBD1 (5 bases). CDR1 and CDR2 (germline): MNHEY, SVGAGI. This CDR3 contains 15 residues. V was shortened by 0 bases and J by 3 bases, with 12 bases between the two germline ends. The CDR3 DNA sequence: TGTGCCAGCAGTTACTCCAGGGCGACCCTCTACGAGCAGTACTTC. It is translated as CASSYSRATLYEQYF.

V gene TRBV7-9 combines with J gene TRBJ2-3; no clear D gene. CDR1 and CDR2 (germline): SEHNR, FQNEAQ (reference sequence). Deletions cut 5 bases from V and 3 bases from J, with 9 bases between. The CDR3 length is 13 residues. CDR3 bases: TGTGCCAGCAGCCCCTATAGAACAGATACGCAGTATTTT. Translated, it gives CASSPYRTDTQYF.

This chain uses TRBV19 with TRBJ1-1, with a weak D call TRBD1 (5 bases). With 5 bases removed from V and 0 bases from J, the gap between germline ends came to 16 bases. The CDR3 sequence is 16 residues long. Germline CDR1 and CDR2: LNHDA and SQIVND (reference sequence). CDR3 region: CASSGRGVSLNTEAFF. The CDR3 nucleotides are TGTGCCAGTAGTGGCCGGGGGGTGTCCCTGAACACTGAAGCTTTCTTT.

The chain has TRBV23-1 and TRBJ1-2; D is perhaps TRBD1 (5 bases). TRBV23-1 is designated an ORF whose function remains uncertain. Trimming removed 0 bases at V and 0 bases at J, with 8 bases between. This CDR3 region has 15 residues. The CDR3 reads CASSQSGLANYGYTF. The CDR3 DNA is TGCGCCAGCAGTCAATCGGGGCTGGCTAACTATGGCTACACCTTC.

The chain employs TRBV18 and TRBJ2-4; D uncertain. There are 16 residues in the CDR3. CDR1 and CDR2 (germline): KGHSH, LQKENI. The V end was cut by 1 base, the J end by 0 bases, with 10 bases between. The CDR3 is CASSPRTEKAKNIQYF. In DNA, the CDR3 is TGTGCCAGCTCACCACGAACAGAAAAAGCCAAAAACATTCAGTACTTC.

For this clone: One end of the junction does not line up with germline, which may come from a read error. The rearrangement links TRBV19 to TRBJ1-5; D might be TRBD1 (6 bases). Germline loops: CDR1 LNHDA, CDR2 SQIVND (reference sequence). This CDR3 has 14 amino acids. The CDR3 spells CASSMGGLNLPQHF. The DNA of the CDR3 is TGTGCCAGTAGCATGGGGGGGCTTAATCTGCCCCAGCATTTT.

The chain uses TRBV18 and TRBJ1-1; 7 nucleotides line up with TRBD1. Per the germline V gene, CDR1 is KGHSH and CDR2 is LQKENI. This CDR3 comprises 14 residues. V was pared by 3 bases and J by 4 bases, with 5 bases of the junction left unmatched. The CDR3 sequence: CASSPRGGITEAFF. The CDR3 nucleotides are TGTGCCAGCTCACCCAGGGGGGGGATCACTGAAGCTTTCTTT.

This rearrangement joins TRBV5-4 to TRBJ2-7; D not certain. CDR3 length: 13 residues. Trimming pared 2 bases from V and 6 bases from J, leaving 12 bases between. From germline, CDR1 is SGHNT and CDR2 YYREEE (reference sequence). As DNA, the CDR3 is TGTGCCAGCAGCTTTGGGATAGCCGGCGAGCAGTACTTC. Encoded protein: CASSFGIAGEQYF.

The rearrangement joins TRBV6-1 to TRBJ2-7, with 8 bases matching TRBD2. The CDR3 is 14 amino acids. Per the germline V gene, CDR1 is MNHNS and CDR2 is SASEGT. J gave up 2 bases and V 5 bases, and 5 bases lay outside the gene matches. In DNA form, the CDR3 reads TGTGCCAGCAGTACCTTAGCGGGAACCTACGAGCAGTACTTC. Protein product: CASSTLAGTYEQYF.

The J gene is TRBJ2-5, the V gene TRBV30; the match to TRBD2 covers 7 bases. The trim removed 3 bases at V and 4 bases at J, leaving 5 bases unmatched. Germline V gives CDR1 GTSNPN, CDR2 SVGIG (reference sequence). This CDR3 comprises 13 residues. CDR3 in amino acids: CAWSWGGSETQYF. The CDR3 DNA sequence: TGTGCCTGGAGCTGGGGGGGATCAGAGACCCAGTACTTC.

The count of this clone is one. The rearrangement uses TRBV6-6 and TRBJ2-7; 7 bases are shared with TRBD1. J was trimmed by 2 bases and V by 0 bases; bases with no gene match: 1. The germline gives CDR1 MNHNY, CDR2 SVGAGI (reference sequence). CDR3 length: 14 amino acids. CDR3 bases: TGTGCCAGCAGTTACTCCGACAGGGCCTACGAGCAGTACTTC. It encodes CASSYSDRAYEQYF.

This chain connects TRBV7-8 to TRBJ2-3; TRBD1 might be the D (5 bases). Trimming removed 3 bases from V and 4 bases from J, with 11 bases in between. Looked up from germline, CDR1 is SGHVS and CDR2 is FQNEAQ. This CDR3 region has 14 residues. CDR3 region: CASSFRGHSDTQYF. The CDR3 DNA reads TGTGCCAGCAGCTTCCGCGGACATTCAGATACGCAGTATTTT.

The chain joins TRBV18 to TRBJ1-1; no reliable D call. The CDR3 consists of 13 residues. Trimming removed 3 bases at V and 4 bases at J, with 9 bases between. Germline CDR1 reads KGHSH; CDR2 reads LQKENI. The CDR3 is CASSPGVFTEAFF. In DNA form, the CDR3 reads TGTGCCAGCTCACCTGGAGTTTTCACTGAAGCTTTCTTT.

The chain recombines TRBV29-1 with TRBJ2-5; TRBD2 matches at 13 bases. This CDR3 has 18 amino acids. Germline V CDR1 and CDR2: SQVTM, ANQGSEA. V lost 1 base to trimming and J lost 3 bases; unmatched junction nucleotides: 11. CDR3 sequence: CSVEVITTSGRRKETQYF. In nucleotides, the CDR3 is TGCAGCGTTGAAGTTATTACGACTAGCGGGAGGAGGAAAGAGACCCAGTACTTC.

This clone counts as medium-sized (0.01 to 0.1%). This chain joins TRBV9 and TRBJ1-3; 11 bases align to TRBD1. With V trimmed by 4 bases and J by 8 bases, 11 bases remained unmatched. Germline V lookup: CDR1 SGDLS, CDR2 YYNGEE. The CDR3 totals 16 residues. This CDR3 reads CASSTEGTGGSDTIYF. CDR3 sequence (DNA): TGTGCCAGCAGCACGGAAGGGACAGGGGGATCAGACACCATATATTTT.

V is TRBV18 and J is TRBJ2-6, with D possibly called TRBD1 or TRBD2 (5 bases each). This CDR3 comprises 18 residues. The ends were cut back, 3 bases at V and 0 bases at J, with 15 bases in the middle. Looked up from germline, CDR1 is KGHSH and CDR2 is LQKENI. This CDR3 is CASSPSPGTRSGANVLTF. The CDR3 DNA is TGTGCCAGCTCACCTTCCCCGGGGACCCGCTCTGGGGCCAACGTCCTGACTTTC.

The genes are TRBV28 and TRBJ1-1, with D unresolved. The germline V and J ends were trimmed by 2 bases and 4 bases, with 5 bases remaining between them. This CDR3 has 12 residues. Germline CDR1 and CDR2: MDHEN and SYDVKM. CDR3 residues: CASSLGVTEAFF. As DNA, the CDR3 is TGTGCCAGCAGTTTAGGAGTCACTGAAGCTTTCTTT.

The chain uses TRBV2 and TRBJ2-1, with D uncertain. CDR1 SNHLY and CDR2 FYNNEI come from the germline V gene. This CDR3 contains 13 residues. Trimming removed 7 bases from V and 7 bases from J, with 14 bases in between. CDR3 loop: CASTLNPVNEQFF. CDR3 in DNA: TGTGCCAGCACCCTAAACCCAGTTAATGAGCAGTTCTTC. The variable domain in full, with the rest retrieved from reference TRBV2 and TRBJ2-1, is EPEVTQTPSHQVTQMGQEVILRCVPISNHLYFYWYRQILGQKVEFLVSFYNNEISEKSEIFDDQFSVERPDGSNFTLKIRSTKLEDSAMYFCASTLNPVNEQFFGPGTRLTVL.

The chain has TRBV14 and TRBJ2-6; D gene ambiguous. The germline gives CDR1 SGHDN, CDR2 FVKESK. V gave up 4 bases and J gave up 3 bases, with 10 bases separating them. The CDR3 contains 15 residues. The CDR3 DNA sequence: TGTGCCAGCAGCCCGCTTGGGGTTGGGGCCAACGTCCTGACTTTC. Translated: CASSPLGVGANVLTF.

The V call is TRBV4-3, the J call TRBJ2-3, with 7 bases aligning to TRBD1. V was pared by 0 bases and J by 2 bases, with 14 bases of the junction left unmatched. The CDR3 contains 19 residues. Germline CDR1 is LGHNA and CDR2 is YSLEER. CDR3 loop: CASSQDLLYRGDNTDTQYF. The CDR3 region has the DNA TGCGCCAGCAGCCAAGATCTTTTATACAGGGGCGATAACACAGATACGCAGTATTTT.

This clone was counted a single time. This chain's CDR3 is CASSPSKGGTETQYF. CDR3 coding DNA: TGTGCCAGCTCACCCTCGAAAGGGGGCACAGAGACCCAGTACTTC. V is TRBV18 and J is TRBJ2-5; 7 bases are shared with TRBD1. The CDR3 length is 15 residues. Germline CDR1 is KGHSH and CDR2 is LQKENI. The junction had 8 bases not matched to a gene; V was cut back by 3 bases and J by 4 bases.

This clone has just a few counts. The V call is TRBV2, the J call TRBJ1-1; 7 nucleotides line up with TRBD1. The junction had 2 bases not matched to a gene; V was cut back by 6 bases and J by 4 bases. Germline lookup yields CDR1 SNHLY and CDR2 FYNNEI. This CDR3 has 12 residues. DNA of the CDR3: TGTGCCAGCAGGGGGACAGTCACTGAAGCTTTCTTT. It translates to CASRGTVTEAFF.

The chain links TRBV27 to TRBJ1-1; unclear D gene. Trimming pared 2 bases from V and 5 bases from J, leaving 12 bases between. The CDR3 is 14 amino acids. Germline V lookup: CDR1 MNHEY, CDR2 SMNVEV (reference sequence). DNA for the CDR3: TGTGCCAGCAGTTTACGTGGAGGGCGGACTGAAGCTTTCTTT. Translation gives CASSLRGGRTEAFF.

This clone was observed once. The DNA of the CDR3 is TGCGCCAGCAGCCAAGATCTGGGGGGAGGGAACAACGAGCAGTACTTC. Amino acid sequence: CASSQDLGGGNNEQYF. J is TRBJ2-7 and V is TRBV4-3, with 7 bases lining up with TRBD2. The CDR3 is 16 residues long. The J segment lost 5 bases and the V segment lost 0 bases, leaving 10 bases of the junction unmatched. CDR1 and CDR2 (germline): LGHNA, YSLEER.

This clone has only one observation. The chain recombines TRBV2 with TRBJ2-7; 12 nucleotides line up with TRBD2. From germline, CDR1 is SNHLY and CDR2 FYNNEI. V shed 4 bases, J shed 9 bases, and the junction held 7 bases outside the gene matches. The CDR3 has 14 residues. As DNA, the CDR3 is TGTGCCAGCAGTGGGACTAGCGGGGAGTTTGTGCAGTACTTC. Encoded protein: CASSGTSGEFVQYF.

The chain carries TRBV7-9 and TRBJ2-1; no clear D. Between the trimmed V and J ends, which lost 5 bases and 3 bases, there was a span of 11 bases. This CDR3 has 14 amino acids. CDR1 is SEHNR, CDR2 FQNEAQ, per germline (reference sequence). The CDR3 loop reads CASSRDLIYNEQFF. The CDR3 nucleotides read TGTGCCAGCAGCCGTGACTTGATCTACAATGAGCAGTTCTTC.